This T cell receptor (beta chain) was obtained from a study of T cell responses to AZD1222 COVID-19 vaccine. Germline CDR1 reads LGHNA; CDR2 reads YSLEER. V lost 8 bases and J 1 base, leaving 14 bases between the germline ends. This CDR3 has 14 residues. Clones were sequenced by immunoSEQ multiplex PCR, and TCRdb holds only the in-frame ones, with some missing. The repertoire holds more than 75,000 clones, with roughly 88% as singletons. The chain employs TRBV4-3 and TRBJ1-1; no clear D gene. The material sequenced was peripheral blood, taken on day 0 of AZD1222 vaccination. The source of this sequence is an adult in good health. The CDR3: CASAPLGENTEAFF. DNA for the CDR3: TGCGCCAGCGCTCCCCTAGGTGAGAACACTGAAGCTTTCTTT.